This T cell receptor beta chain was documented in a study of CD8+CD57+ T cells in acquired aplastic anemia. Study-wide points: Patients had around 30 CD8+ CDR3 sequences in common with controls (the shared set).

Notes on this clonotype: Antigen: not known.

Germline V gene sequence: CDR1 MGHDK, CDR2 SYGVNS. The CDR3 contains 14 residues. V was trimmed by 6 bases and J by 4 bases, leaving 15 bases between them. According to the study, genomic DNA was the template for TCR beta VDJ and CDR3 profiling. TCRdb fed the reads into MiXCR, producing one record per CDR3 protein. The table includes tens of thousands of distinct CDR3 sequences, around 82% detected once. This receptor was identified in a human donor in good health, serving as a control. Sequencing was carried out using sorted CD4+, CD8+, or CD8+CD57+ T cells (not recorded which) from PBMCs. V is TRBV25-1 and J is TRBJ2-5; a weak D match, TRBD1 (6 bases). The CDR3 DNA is TGTGCCAGCAGGGAAATGAAGGGGGTAGAGACCCAGTACTTC. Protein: CASREMKGVETQYF.